The 25 T cell receptor beta chains below come from one sample, sequenced in a study of blood T cell repertoires in COVID-19. Clones were sequenced by immunoSEQ multiplex PCR, and TCRdb holds only the in-frame ones, with some missing. The sample gives 110,000 to 150,000 clones, 80% to 90% of which show up once; 11% is in the top ten. What was sequenced was peripheral blood. The receptors come from a woman older than 75 with acute or convalescent COVID-19.

The V call is TRBV5-1, the J call TRBJ1-4, with D tentatively TRBD1 (6 bases). Germline-derived CDR1 and CDR2 are SGHRS and YFSETQ. Trimming left V 5 bases short and J 5 bases short, with 16 bases between. The CDR3 has 15 amino acids. The DNA of the CDR3 is TGCGCCAGCAGGAGGCTGGACAGCGTAAATGAAAAACTGTTTTTT. It yields the protein CASRRLDSVNEKLFF.

The chain links TRBV11-2 to TRBJ2-5, with 10 positions matching TRBD2. Trimming cost V 3 bases and J 2 bases; bases outside gene matches: 6. The CDR3 is 16 residues long. CDR1 is SGHAT, CDR2 FQNNGV, per germline. CDR3 DNA sequence: TGTGCCAGCAGCTTTTCAAGCGGGGGGGTACAAGAGACCCAGTACTTC. The encoded protein is CASSFSSGGVQETQYF.

This clone came up once. The chain has TRBV30 and TRBJ1-1; D remains ambiguous. This CDR3 contains 15 residues. The germline V gene has CDR1 GTSNPN and CDR2 SVGIG (reference sequence). V was clipped by 5 bases and J by 6 bases, with 22 bases between them. DNA for the CDR3: TGTGCCTGGTCTCGAGGGTGGGTAGACACGGCTGAAGCTTTCTTT. This gives the protein CAWSRGWVDTAEAFF.

The chain is built from TRBV2 and TRBJ2-7; 8 bases match TRBD1. The ends lost 4 bases at V and 3 bases at J; junction bases unmatched: 5. Germline values: CDR1 SNHLY, CDR2 FYNNEI. The CDR3 totals 14 residues. CDR3 nucleotide sequence: TGTGCCAGCAGTGGACAGGGGCAATACTACGAGCAGTACTTC. Its protein product is CASSGQGQYYEQYF.

This rearrangement joins TRBV9 to TRBJ1-2, with 10 nucleotides matching TRBD1. Germline CDR1 is SGDLS and CDR2 is YYNGEE. Losses at the gene ends were 4 bases for V and 7 bases for J; bases not matched to a gene: 10. This CDR3 spans 15 amino acids. The CDR3 protein is CASSSPDRGMFGYTF. Written as DNA, the CDR3 is TGTGCCAGCAGCTCCCCGGACAGGGGGATGTTTGGCTACACCTTC.

In its sample, this clone was seen a few times. This chain joins TRBV12-3 or TRBV12-4 and TRBJ2-7; no firm D call. V was clipped by 3 bases and J by 3 bases, with 9 bases between them. The CDR3 is 13 residues long. For the CDR3, the DNA is TGTGCCAGCAGTTTGGCTGGCGGCTACGAGCAGTACTTC. Its translation is CASSLAGGYEQYF.

The chain links TRBV30 to TRBJ1-1; 9 bases are a match to TRBD1. The germline CDR1 and CDR2 sequences are GTSNPN and SVGIG (reference sequence). V was clipped by 5 bases and J by 6 bases; unmatched bases: 7. This CDR3 has 13 amino acids. As DNA, the CDR3 is TGTGCCTGGTCTAACAGGGGGCCCGCTGAAGCTTTCTTT. Protein: CAWSNRGPAEAFF.

The chain is built from TRBV30 and TRBJ1-3; 7 nucleotides agree with TRBD1. V trimming: 5 bases; J trimming: 0 bases; junction bases outside the gene matches: 4. The germline V gene encodes CDR1 GTSNPN and CDR2 SVGIG (reference sequence). The CDR3 spans 14 residues. This CDR3 reads CAWVTGVSGNTIYF. The CDR3 bases are TGTGCCTGGGTAACAGGGGTCTCTGGAAACACCATATATTTT. Using reference TRBV30 and TRBJ1-3 for the parts outside the CDR3, the full variable domain is SQTIHQWPATLVQPVGSPLSLECTVEGTSNPNLYWYRQAAGRGLQLLFYSVGIGQISSEVPQNLSASRPQDRQFILSSKKLLLSDSGFYLCAWVTGVSGNTIYFGEGSWLTVV.

The genes are TRBV7-9 and TRBJ1-1; TRBD1 matches 8 bases. The CDR3 is made up of 14 amino acids. Germline V gene lookup returns CDR1 SEHNR and CDR2 FQNEAQ (reference sequence). After removal of 8 bases from V and 3 bases from J, the junction contained 8 bases not matched to a gene. The CDR3 DNA sequence: TGTGCCAGCTTGCGGACAGGGTGGTACACTGAAGCTTTCTTT. It specifies CASLRTGWYTEAFF.

The chain carries TRBV4-2 and TRBJ2-5; 9 bases align to TRBD1. The V segment lost 4 bases and the J segment 2 bases; nucleotides outside the gene matches: 2. The CDR3 has 14 residues. Germline values: CDR1 LGHNA, CDR2 YNFKEQ. Here the CDR3 DNA reads TGTGCCAGCAGCCGGGGACAGGGACAAGAGACCCAGTACTTC. This codes for CASSRGQGQETQYF.

In its sample, this clone was seen a few times. V usage is TRBV18 and J usage is TRBJ1-5, with D perhaps matching TRBD1 (6 bases). The CDR3 runs to 15 residues. In germline, CDR1 is KGHSH, CDR2 LQKENI. Trimming left V 4 bases short and J 6 bases short, with 16 bases between. The CDR3 bases are TGTGCCAGCTCACAATCGACAGGCCCCGGTCAGCCCCAGCATTTT. It translates to CASSQSTGPGQPQHF.

J is TRBJ1-4 and V is TRBV7-9, with D perhaps TRBD1 (6 bases). Trimming took off 5 bases at V and 17 bases at J, with 18 bases between the two ends. The CDR3 contains 12 residues. In germline, CDR1 is SEHNR, CDR2 FQNEAQ (reference sequence). In DNA form, the CDR3 reads TGTGCCAGCAGCGTCGACAGGCTCGCACCTTTTTTT. Its protein product is CASSVDRLAPFF.

This clone came up once. The chain couples TRBV9 to TRBJ1-3; possibly TRBD1 for D (6 bases). V was cut by 4 bases and J by 2 bases, with 16 bases left in between. Germline-derived CDR1 and CDR2 are SGDLS and YYNGEE. The CDR3 sequence is 16 residues long. CDR3 sequence reads: CASSFGGQNAGNTIYF. In DNA form, the CDR3 reads TGTGCCAGCAGCTTCGGAGGACAGAACGCTGGAAACACCATATATTTT.

This clone was found once. V is TRBV6-5 and J is TRBJ1-5; no clear D gene. The germline V gene encodes CDR1 MNHEY and CDR2 SVGAGI. Trimming shortened V by 0 bases and J by 0 bases, and 6 bases separated the two germline ends. The CDR3 has 15 residues. Written as DNA, the CDR3 is TGTGCCAGCAGTTACTCCCTCTCTAGCAATCAGCCCCAGCATTTT. Amino acids: CASSYSLSSNQPQHF.

CDR3 in DNA: TGTGCCAGCAGCCTAACCGGGACAGGGAAATACGAGCAGTACTTC. Translating gives CASSLTGTGKYEQYF. This chain uses TRBV7-2 with TRBJ2-7; 9 bases match TRBD1. This CDR3 contains 15 residues. The V and J ends lost 5 bases and 4 bases, in that order; junction bases with no gene match: 9. Germline V lookup: CDR1 SGHTA, CDR2 FQGNSA. Complete variable domain (other parts from reference TRBV7-2 and TRBJ2-7): GAGVSQSPSNKVTEKGKDVELRCDPISGHTALYWYRQSLGQGLEFLIYFQGNSAPDKSGLPSDRFSAERTGGSVSTLTIQRTQQEDSAVYLCASSLTGTGKYEQYFGPGTRLTVT.

This clone was counted once. This sequence joins TRBV5-1 and TRBJ1-3, with D perhaps TRBD1 (6 bases). V lost 0 bases and J lost 0, with 10 bases in between. Germline CDR1 is SGHRS and CDR2 is YFSETQ. The CDR3 has 16 amino acids. The CDR3 protein is CASSLGDIVSGNTIYF. In DNA, the CDR3 is TGCGCCAGCAGCTTGGGGGACATCGTCTCTGGAAACACCATATATTTT.

The chain joins TRBV9 to TRBJ2-1; 13 bases fit TRBD2. The CDR3 has 15 amino acids. Germline trimming cut 2 bases from V and 7 bases from J; bases unmatched to any gene: 3. CDR1 and CDR2 (germline): SGDLS, YYNGEE. CDR3 loop: CASSVGLAGDNEQFF. The CDR3 DNA reads TGTGCCAGCAGCGTCGGACTAGCGGGAGATAATGAGCAGTTCTTC. The whole variable domain, filled in from reference TRBV9 and TRBJ2-1, reads DSGVTQTPKHLITATGQRVTLRCSPRSGDLSVYWYQQSLDQGLQFLIQYYNGEERAKGNILERFSAQQFPDLHSELNLSSLELGDSALYFCASSVGLAGDNEQFFGPGTRLTVL.

A single count supports this clone. The same CDR3 can be traced to other DNA sequences in this sample. The chain links TRBV2 to TRBJ1-1, with 7 positions matching TRBD1. The ends lost 5 bases at V and 1 base at J; junction bases unmatched: 1. CDR1 SNHLY and CDR2 FYNNEI come from the germline V gene. The CDR3 extends over 13 amino acids. In DNA, the CDR3 is TGTGCCAGCAGTCGACAGGGGAACACTGAAGCTTTCTTT. Translation: CASSRQGNTEAFF.

A remark on this clone: The same CDR3 can be traced to other DNA sequences in this sample. The chain carries TRBV5-1 and TRBJ1-1; D might be TRBD1 (5 bases). V was clipped by 4 bases and J by 0 bases, with 7 bases between them. Germline loops: CDR1 SGHRS, CDR2 YFSETQ. The CDR3 is made up of 13 amino acids. Written as DNA, the CDR3 is TGCGCCAGCAGCCCGGGGGTGAACACTGAAGCTTTCTTT. This sequence encodes CASSPGVNTEAFF.

The chain joins TRBV19 to TRBJ1-2, with TRBD1 matching 10 bases. V lost 6 bases and J lost 5; bases outside the gene matches: 9. This CDR3 contains 15 residues. CDR1 and CDR2 (germline): LNHDA, SQIVND (reference sequence). In DNA, the CDR3 is TGTGCCAGTAGCCCAACTGGACAGGGGGAGTATGGCTACACCTTC. Translated, it gives CASSPTGQGEYGYTF. Full variable domain (missing parts from reference TRBV19 and TRBJ1-2): DGGITQSPKYLFRKEGQNVTLSCEQNLNHDAMYWYRQDPGQGLRLIYYSQIVNDFQKGDIAEGYSVSREKKESFPLTVTSAQKNPTAFYLCASSPTGQGEYGYTFGSGTRLTVV.

The chain links TRBV6-5 to TRBJ2-7; TRBD1 matches 9 bases. This CDR3 has 14 residues. Germline CDR1 MNHEY, CDR2 SVGAGI. Unmatched junction bases numbered 10, after V lost 10 bases and J lost 3 bases. The CDR3 region has the DNA TGTGCCATTTCTAGACAGGGGGTCGGCTACGAGCAGTACTTC. Protein: CAISRQGVGYEQYF.

In this sample, this clone turned up a few times. The chain recombines TRBV6-6 with TRBJ1-2; 8 bases line up with TRBD1. V shed 9 bases and J 5 bases; nucleotides not matched to a gene: 11. Germline V gene lookup returns CDR1 MNHNY and CDR2 SVGAGI (reference sequence). The length of the CDR3 is 14 residues. The CDR3 is CASDGRDRRYGYTF. The CDR3 region has the DNA TGTGCCAGTGACGGACGGGACAGGCGGTATGGCTACACCTTC.

The chain joins TRBV27 to TRBJ2-1; 15 bases fit TRBD2. The CDR3 contains 18 residues. Looked up from germline, CDR1 is MNHEY and CDR2 is SMNVEV (reference sequence). The J segment lost 9 bases and the V segment lost 1 base, leaving 10 bases of the junction unmatched. CDR3 DNA sequence: TGTGCCAGCAGTTTATTCGGGACTAGCGGGGGGTCACCCGGTGAGCAGTTCTTC. Amino acids: CASSLFGTSGGSPGEQFF.

The rearrangement joins TRBV24-1 to TRBJ1-2, with 12 bases that match TRBD1. This CDR3 spans 17 amino acids. V gave up 5 bases and J gave up 6 bases; unmatched junction bases: 12. Germline-derived CDR1 and CDR2 are KGHDR and SFDVKD. CDR3 sequence (DNA): TGTGCCACCAGTGGCCGGGACAGGGGGCGGCCCTTTAATGGCTACACCTTC. Encoded protein: CATSGRDRGRPFNGYTF.

The chain carries TRBV7-3 and TRBJ2-7; TRBD1 might be the D (5 bases). The CDR3 is 13 residues long. Germline assignment: CDR1 SGHTA and CDR2 FQGTGA. The V end was cut by 0 bases, the J end by 5 bases, with 8 bases between. CDR3 in amino acids: CASSLTWGHEQYF. Here the CDR3 DNA reads TGTGCCAGCAGCTTAACTTGGGGCCACGAGCAGTACTTC.